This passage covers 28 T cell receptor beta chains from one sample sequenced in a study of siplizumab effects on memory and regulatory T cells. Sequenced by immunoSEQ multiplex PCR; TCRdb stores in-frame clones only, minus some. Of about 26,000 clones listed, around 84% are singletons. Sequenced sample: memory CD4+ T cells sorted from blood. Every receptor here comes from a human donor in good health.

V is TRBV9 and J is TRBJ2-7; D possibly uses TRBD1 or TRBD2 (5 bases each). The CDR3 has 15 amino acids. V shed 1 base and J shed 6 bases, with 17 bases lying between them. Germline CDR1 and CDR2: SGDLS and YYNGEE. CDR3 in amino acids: CASSVRPGQTAEQYF. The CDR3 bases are TGTGCCAGCAGCGTAAGGCCGGGGCAGACGGCCGAGCAGTACTTC. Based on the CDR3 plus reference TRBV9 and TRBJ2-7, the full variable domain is DSGVTQTPKHLITATGQRVTLRCSPRSGDLSVYWYQQSLDQGLQFLIQYYNGEERAKGNILERFSAQQFPDLHSELNLSSLELGDSALYFCASSVRPGQTAEQYFGPGTRLTVT.

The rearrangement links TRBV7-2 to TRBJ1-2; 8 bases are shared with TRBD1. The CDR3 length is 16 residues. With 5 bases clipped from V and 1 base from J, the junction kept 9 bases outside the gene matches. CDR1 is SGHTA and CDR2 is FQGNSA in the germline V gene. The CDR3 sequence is CASSLFFDRGNYGYTF. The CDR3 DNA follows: TGTGCCAGCAGCCTCTTCTTTGACAGGGGTAACTATGGCTACACCTTC.

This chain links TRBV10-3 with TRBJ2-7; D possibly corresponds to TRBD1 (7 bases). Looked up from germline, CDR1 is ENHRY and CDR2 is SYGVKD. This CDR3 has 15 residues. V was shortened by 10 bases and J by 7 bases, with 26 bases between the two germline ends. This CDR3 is CATKEGANAPGEQYF. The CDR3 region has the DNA TGTGCCACTAAGGAGGGGGCGAACGCCCCGGGGGAGCAGTACTTC.

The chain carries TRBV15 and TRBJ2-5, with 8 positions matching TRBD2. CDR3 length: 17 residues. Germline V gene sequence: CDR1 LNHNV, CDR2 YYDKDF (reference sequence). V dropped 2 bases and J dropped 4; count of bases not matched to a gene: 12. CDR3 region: CATSRITSGGGGETQYF. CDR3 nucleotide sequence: TGTGCCACCAGCAGAATCACTAGCGGAGGGGGGGGAGAGACCCAGTACTTC.

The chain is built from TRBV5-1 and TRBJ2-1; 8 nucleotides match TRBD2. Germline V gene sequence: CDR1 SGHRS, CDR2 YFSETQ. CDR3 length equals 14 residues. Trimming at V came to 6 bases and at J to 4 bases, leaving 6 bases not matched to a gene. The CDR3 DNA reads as TGCGCCAGCAAGGGGACTAGTGTATACAATGAGCAGTTCTTC. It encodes CASKGTSVYNEQFF.

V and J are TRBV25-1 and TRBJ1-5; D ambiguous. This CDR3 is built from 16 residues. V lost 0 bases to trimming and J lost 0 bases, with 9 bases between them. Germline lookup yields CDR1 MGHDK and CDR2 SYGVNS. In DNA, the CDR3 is TGTGCCAGCAGTGAATATTGGGAAAATAGCAATCAGCCCCAGCATTTT. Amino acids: CASSEYWENSNQPQHF.

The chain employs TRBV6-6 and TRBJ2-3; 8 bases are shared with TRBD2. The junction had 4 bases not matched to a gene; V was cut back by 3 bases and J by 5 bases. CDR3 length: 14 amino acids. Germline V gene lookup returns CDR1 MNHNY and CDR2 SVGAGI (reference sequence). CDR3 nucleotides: TGTGCCAGCAGTTATCCCGGGGGGGTAGATACGCAGTATTTT. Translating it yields CASSYPGGVDTQYF.

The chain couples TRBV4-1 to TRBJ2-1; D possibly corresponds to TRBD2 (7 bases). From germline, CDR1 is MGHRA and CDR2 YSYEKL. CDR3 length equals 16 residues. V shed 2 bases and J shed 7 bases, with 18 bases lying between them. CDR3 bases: TGCGCCAGCAGCCAATGGGGGCGGGAGAGAGGTAATGAGCAGTTCTTC. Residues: CASSQWGRERGNEQFF.

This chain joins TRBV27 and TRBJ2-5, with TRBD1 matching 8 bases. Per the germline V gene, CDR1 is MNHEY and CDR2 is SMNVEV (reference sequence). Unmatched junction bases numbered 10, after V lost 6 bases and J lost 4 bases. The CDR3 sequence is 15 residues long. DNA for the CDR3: TGTGCCAGCAGAACTAGACAGGGGTATCGAGAGACCCAGTACTTC. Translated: CASRTRQGYRETQYF.

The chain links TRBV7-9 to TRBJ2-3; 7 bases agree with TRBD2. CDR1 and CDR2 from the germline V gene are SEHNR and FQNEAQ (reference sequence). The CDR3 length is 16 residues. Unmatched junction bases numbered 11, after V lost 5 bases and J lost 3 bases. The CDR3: CASSRSRGLGTDTQYF. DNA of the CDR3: TGTGCCAGCAGCCGATCCCGAGGACTAGGGACAGATACGCAGTATTTT.

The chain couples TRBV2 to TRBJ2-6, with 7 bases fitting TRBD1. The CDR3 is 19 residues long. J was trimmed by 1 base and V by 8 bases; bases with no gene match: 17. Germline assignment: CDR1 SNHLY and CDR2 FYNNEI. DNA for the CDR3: TGTGCCAGCCGGCTCAGAGGGGGCGCTTTAACGTCTGGGGCCAACGTCCTGACTTTC. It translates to CASRLRGGALTSGANVLTF.

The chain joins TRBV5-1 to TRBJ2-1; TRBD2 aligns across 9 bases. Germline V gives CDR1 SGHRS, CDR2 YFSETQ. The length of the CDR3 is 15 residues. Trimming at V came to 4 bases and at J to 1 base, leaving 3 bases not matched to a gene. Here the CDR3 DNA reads TGCGCCAGCAGCGGTAGCGGGAGTTCCTACAATGAGCAGTTCTTC. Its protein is CASSGSGSSYNEQFF.

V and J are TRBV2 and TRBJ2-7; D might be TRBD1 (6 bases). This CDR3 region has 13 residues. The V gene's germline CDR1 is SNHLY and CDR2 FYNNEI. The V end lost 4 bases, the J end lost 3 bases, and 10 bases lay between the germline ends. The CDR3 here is CASSGGRGYEQYF. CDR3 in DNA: TGTGCCAGCAGTGGAGGCAGGGGCTACGAGCAGTACTTC.

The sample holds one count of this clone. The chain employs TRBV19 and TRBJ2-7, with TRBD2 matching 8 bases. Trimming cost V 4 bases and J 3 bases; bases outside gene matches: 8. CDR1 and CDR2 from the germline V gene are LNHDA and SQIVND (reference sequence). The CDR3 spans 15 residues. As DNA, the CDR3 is TGTGCCAGTAGTACCAATAGCGGGATTCACTACGAGCAGTACTTC. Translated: CASSTNSGIHYEQYF.

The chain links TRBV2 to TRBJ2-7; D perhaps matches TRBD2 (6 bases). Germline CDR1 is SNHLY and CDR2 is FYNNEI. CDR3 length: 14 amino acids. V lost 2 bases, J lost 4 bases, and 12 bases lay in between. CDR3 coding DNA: TGTGCCAGCAGTGAACGGGAGATGAGGTACGAGCAGTACTTC. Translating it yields CASSEREMRYEQYF.

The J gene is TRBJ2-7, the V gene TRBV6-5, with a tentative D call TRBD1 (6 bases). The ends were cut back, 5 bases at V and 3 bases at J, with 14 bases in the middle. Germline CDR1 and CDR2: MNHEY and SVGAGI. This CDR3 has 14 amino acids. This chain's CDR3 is CASSPGQPSYEQYF. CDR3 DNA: TGTGCCAGCAGTCCCGGACAGCCAAGCTACGAGCAGTACTTC.

The CDR3 bases are TGTGCCACCAGCACGATAGAGGCCGGGACAGGGGTCTACGAGCAGTACTTC. Its protein is CATSTIEAGTGVYEQYF. The chain combines TRBV15 with TRBJ2-7, with 10 bases lining up with TRBD1. J gave up 3 bases and V 4 bases, and 12 bases lay outside the gene matches. The germline V gene encodes CDR1 LNHNV and CDR2 YYDKDF (reference sequence). The CDR3 covers 17 residues.

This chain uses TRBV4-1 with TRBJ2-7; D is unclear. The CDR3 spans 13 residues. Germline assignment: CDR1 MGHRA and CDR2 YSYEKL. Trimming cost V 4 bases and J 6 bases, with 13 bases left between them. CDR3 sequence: CASSPIDPPEQYF. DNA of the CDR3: TGCGCCAGCAGCCCGATCGACCCCCCCGAGCAGTACTTC.

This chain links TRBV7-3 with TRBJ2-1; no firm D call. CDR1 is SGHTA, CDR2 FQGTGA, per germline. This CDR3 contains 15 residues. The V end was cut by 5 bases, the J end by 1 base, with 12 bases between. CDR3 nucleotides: TGTGCCAGCAGCCCCCGACGAGATTCCTACAATGAGCAGTTCTTC. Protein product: CASSPRRDSYNEQFF.

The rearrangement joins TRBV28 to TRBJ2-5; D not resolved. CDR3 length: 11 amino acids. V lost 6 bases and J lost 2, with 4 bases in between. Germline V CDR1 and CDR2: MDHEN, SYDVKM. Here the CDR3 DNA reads TGTGCCAGCAGGGAGCAAGAGACCCAGTACTTC. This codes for CASREQETQYF.

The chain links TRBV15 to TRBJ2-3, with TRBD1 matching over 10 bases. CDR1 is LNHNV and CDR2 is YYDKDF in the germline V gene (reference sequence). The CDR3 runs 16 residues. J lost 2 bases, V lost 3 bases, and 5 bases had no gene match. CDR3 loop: CATSSWTGGNTDTQYF. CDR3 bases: TGTGCCACCAGCAGTTGGACAGGGGGTAACACAGATACGCAGTATTTT.

The CDR3 is CASSPNRGEKLFF. As DNA, the CDR3 is TGCGCCAGCAGCCCAAATCGAGGGGAAAAACTGTTTTTT. The rearrangement joins TRBV5-1 to TRBJ1-4, with unresolved D. The CDR3 is 13 residues long. In germline, CDR1 is SGHRS, CDR2 YFSETQ. With 4 bases removed from V and 8 bases from J, the gap between germline ends came to 12 bases. Together with reference TRBV5-1 and TRBJ1-4, the CDR3 gives the full variable domain: KAGVTQTPRYLIKTRGQQVTLSCSPISGHRSVSWYQQTPGQGLQFLFEYFSETQRNKGNFPGRFSGRQFSNSRSEMNVSTLELGDSALYLCASSPNRGEKLFFGSGTQLSVL.

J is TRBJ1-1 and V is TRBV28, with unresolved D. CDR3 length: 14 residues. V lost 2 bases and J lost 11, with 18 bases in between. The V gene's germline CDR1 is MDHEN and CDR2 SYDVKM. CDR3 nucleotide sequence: TGTGCCAGCAGTTTAGTTCTGGAGACCGAAACGGCTTTCTTT. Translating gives CASSLVLETETAFF.

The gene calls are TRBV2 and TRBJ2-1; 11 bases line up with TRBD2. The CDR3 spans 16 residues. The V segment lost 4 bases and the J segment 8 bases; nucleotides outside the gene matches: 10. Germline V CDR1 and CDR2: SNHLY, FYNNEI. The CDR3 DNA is TGTGCCAGCAGTGGGGGACTAGCGGACCGACTATATGAGCAGTTCTTC. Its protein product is CASSGGLADRLYEQFF. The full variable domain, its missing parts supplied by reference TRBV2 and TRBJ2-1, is EPEVTQTPSHQVTQMGQEVILRCVPISNHLYFYWYRQILGQKVEFLVSFYNNEISEKSEIFDDQFSVERPDGSNFTLKIRSTKLEDSAMYFCASSGGLADRLYEQFFGPGTRLTVL.

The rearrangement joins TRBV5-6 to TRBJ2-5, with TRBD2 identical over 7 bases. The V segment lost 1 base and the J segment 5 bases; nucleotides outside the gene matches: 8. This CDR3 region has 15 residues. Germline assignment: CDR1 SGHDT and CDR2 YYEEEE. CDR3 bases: TGTGCCAGCAGCTTGAGACTGGGAGGGGCGGAGACCCAGTACTTC. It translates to CASSLRLGGAETQYF.

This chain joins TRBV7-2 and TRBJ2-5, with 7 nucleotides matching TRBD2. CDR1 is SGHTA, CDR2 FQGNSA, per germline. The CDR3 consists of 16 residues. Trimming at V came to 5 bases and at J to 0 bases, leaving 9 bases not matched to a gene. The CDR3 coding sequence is TGTGCCAGCAGCCCAGTCGGAGCGGGGTACCAAGAGACCCAGTACTTC. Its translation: CASSPVGAGYQETQYF.

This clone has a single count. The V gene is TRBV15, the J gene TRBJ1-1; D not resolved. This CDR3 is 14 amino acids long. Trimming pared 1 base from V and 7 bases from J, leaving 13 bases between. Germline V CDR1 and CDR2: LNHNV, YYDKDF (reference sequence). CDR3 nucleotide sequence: TGTGCCACCAGCAGAGTAGGGCGAATTGGTGAAGCTTTCTTT. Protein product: CATSRVGRIGEAFF.

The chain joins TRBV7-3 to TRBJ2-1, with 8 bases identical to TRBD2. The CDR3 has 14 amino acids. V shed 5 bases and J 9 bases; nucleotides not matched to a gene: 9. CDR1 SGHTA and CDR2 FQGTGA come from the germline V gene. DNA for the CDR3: TGTGCCAGCAGCCAAGTAGCGGGAACTACTGAGCAGTTCTTC. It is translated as CASSQVAGTTEQFF.